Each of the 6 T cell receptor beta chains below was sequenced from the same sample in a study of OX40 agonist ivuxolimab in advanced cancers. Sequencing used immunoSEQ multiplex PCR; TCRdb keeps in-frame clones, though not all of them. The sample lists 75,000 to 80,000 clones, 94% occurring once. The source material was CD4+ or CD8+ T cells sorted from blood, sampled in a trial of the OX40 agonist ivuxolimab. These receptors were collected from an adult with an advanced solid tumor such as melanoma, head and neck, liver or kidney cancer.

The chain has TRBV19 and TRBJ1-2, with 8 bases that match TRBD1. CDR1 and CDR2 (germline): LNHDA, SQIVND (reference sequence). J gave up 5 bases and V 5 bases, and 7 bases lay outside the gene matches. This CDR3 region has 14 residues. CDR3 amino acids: CASSPGQGRYGYTF. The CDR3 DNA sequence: TGTGCCAGTAGTCCCGGACAGGGTCGGTATGGCTACACCTTC. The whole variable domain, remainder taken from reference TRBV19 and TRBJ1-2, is DGGITQSPKYLFRKEGQNVTLSCEQNLNHDAMYWYRQDPGQGLRLIYYSQIVNDFQKGDIAEGYSVSREKKESFPLTVTSAQKNPTAFYLCASSPGQGRYGYTFGSGTRLTVV.

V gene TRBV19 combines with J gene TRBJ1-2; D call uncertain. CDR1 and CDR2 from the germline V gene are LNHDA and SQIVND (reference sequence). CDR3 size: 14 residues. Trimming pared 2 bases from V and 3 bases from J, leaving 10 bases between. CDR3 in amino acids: CASSISGSHYGYTF. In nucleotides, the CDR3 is TGTGCCAGTAGTATATCAGGCTCACACTATGGCTACACCTTC.

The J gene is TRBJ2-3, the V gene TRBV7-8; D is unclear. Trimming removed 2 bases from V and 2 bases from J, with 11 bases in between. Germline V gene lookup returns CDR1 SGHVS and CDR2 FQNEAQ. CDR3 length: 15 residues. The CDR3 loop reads CASSLSGVPTDTQYF. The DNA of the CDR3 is TGTGCCAGCAGCTTATCGGGCGTTCCCACAGATACGCAGTATTTT.

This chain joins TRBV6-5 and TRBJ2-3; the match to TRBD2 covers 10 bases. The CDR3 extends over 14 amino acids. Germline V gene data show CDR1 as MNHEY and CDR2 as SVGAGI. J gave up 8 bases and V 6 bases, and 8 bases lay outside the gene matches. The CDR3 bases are TGTGCCAGCAGCCCTAGCGGGGGACTAGGTACGCAGTATTTT. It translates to CASSPSGGLGTQYF.

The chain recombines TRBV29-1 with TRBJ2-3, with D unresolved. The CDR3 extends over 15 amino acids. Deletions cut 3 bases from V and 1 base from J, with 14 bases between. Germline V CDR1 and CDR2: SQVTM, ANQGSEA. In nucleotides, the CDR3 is TGCAGCGTTGATGTTTGGGCGCGGCGCACAGATACGCAGTATTTT. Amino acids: CSVDVWARRTDTQYF.

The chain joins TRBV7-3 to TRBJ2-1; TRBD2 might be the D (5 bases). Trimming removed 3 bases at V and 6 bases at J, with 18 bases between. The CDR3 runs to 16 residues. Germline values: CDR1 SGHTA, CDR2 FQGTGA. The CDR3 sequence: CASSLEGRVWSNEQFF. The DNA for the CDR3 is TGTGCCAGCAGCTTGGAAGGGCGGGTCTGGTCCAATGAGCAGTTCTTC.